The clone carrying this T cell receptor (beta chain) was seen more than once but under ten times. Its cognate antigen is unknown. TCRdb fed the 5' RACE reads into MiXCR, producing one record per CDR3 protein. The repertoire consists of a few hundred thousand distinct CDR3 sequences, with 8% to 9% occurring once and the leading ten covering approximately 23%. This sample is part of a study of T-cell memory formation after mild COVID-19. Germline V gene sequence: CDR1 KGHSH, CDR2 LQKENI. This CDR3 is 14 amino acids long. Trimming took 3 bases from V and 6 from J, leaving 11 bases between them. Whole-study findings and limits: SARS-CoV-2 specificity was not confirmed for second-wave clones peaking on day 37.

This TCR was sampled from a man aged 18 to 35 who had mild COVID-19 (a few samples of this study predate the infection). Cell type and time point are not known. V usage is TRBV18 and J usage is TRBJ1-4; TRBD1 is a possible D gene (5 bases). The material sequenced was PBMCs or a T cell subset sorted from them (not recorded which). The CDR3 loop reads CASSPSGDDEKLFF. CDR3 sequence (DNA): TGTGCCAGCTCACCGTCCGGGGACGATGAAAAACTGTTTTTT.